There are many counts of the clone carrying this T cell receptor beta chain. The antigen remains undetermined. Conversion of TCR transcripts into cDNA relied on 5'RACE template switching, which added a universal primer site and UMIs. One entry per CDR3 protein, called by TCRdb with MiXCR from the 5' RACE reads. The sample has a few hundred thousand distinct CDR3 sequences; 4% to 5.5% are singletons. The entry originates in a study of T cells after yellow fever vaccination. Study background: Low-cell-number fractions underwent preparation using SMART-Seq v4 Ultra Low Input. Study-wide findings and caveats: Sorted repertoires could include abundant contaminating clonotypes from bulk cells.

There are 12 residues in the CDR3. V was shortened by 6 bases and J by 15 bases, with 18 bases between the two germline ends. Germline loops: CDR1 ENHRY, CDR2 SYGVKD. The specimen was PBMCs, collected 15 days after the yellow fever booster vaccination. This sequence originates from a man aged 18 to 30 who received the YFV17D yellow fever vaccine. The genes are TRBV10-3 and TRBJ2-1; D remains ambiguous. CDR3: CAIRAEGTGPFF. CDR3 bases: TGTGCCATCAGGGCTGAAGGCACCGGGCCGTTCTTC.